The T cell receptor (beta chain) under discussion was sequenced for a study of cytomegalovirus exposure and HLA in healthy donors. Regarding the study as a whole: More than 150 TCR beta chains were listed as cytomegalovirus-associated.

This CDR3 region has 15 residues. V lost 6 bases to trimming and J lost 4 bases; unmatched junction nucleotides: 10. Germline loops: CDR1 SGHVS, CDR2 FQNEAQ. Details on this clone: What it recognizes is unknown.

The primer mix had 60 Vbeta and 13 Jbeta primers. This table comes from immunoSEQ multiplex PCR, and its TCRdb copy is limited to in-frame clones, with some not included. The data hold roughly 86,000 clones, with about 80% observed a single time. The specimen sequenced was PBMCs. The chain has TRBV7-8 and TRBJ1-1; 8 bases map to TRBD1. The sequence was collected from a female donor in good health and CMV-seronegative. CDR3 sequence reads: CASRADDRGGTEAFF. The CDR3 nucleotides are TGTGCCAGCAGGGCGGACGACAGGGGAGGCACTGAAGCTTTCTTT.